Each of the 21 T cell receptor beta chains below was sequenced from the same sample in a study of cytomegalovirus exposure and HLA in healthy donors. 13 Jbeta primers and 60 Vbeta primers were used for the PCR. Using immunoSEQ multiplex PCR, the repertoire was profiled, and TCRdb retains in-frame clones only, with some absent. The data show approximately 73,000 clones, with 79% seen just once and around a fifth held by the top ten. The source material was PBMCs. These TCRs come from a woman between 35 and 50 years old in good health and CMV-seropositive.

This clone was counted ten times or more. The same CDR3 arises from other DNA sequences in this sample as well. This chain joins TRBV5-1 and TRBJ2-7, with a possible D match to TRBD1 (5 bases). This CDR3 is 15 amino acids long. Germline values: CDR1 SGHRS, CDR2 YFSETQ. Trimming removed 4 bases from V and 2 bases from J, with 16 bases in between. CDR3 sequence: CASSLGHRDTYEQYF. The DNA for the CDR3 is TGCGCCAGCAGCCTCGGACATAGGGATACCTACGAGCAGTACTTC. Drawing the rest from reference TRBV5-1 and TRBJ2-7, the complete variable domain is KAGVTQTPRYLIKTRGQQVTLSCSPISGHRSVSWYQQTPGQGLQFLFEYFSETQRNKGNFPGRFSGRQFSNSRSEMNVSTLELGDSALYLCASSLGHRDTYEQYFGPGTRLTVT.

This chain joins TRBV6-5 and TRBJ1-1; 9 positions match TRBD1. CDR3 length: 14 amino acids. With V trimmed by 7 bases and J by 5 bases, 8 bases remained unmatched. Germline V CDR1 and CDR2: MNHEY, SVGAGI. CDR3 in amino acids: CASNSQGARTEAFF. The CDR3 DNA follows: TGTGCCAGCAACTCACAGGGGGCGAGGACTGAAGCTTTCTTT.

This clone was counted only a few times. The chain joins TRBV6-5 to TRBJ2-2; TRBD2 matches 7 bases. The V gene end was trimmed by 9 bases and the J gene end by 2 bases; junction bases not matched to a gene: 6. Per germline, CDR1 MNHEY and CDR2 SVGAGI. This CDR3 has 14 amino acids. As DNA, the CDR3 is TGTGCCAGTGGATGGGGGGGTAACACCGGGGAGCTGTTTTTT. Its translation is CASGWGGNTGELFF.

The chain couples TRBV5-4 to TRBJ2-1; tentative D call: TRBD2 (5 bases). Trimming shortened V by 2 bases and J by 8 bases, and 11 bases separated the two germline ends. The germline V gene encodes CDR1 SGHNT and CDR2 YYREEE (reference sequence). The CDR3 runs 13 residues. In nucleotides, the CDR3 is TGTGCCAGCAGCTTTCCTGGAGGCGATGAGCAGTTCTTC. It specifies CASSFPGGDEQFF.

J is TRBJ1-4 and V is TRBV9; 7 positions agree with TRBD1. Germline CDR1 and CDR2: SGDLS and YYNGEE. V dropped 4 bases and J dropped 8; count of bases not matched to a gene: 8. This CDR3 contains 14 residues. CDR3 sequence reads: CASSRKGAGEKLFF. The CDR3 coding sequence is TGTGCCAGCAGCCGTAAGGGGGCTGGAGAAAAACTGTTTTTT.

The CDR3 coding sequence is TGTGCCAGCAGTGAATATTTAGACTACACCTTC. This translates into CASSEYLDYTF. This chain connects TRBV25-1 to TRBJ1-2, with D unclear. V was pared by 0 bases and J by 10 bases, with 6 bases between. CDR3 length: 11 residues. CDR1 and CDR2 from the germline V gene are MGHDK and SYGVNS.

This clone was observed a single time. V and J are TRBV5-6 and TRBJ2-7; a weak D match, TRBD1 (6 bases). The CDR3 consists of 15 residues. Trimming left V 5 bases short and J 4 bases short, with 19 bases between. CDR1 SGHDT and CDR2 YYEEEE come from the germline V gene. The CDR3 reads CASRSTGTKTYEQYF. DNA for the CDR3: TGTGCCAGCAGATCTACAGGGACGAAGACGTACGAGCAGTACTTC. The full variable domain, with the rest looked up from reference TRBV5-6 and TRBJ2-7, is DAGVTQSPTHLIKTRGQQVTLRCSPKSGHDTVSWYQQALGQGPQFIFQYYEEEERQRGNFPDRFSGHQFPNYSSELNVNALLLGDSALYLCASRSTGTKTYEQYFGPGTRLTVT.

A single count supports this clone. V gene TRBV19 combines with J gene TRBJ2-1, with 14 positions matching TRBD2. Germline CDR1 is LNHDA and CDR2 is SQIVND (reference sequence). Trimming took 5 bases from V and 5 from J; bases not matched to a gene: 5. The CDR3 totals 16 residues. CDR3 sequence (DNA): TGTGCCAGTAGTGTGCCGGGACTAGCGGGAGACAATGAGCAGTTCTTC. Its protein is CASSVPGLAGDNEQFF.

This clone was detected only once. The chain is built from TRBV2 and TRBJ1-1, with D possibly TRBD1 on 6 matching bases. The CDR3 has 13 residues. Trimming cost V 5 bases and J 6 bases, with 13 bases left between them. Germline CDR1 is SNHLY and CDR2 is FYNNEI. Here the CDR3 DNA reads TGTGCCAGCAGTCCTCAGGGGCGCTCTGAAGCTTTCTTT. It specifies CASSPQGRSEAFF.

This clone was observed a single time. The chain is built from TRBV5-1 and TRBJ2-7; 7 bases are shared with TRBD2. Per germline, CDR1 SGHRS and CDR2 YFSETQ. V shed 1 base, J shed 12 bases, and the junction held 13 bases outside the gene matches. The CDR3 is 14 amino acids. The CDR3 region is CASSLIAGSYEWYF. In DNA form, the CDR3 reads TGCGCCAGCAGCTTGATAGCGGGCTCCTACGAGTGGTACTTC.

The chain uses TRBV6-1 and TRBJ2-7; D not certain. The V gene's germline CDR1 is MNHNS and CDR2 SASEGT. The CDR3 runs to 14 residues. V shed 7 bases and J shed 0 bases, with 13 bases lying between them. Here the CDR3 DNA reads TGTGCCAGCACCCAGGCAGACCGCTCCTACGAGCAGTACTTC. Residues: CASTQADRSYEQYF.

CDR3 nucleotides: TGTGCCAGCAGCGAACGAGGGACCCAGTACTTC. This codes for CASSERGTQYF. This chain links TRBV7-2 with TRBJ2-5, with D unresolved. The CDR3 has 11 amino acids. The V and J ends lost 5 bases and 7 bases respectively, with 8 bases between them. Germline values: CDR1 SGHTA, CDR2 FQGNSA.

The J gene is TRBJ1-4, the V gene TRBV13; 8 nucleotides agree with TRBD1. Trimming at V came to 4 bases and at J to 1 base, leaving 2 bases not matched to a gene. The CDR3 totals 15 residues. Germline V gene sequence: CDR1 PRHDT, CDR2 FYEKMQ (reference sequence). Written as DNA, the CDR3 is TGTGCCAGCAGCTACAGGGGGGGAACTAATGAAAAACTGTTTTTT. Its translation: CASSYRGGTNEKLFF.

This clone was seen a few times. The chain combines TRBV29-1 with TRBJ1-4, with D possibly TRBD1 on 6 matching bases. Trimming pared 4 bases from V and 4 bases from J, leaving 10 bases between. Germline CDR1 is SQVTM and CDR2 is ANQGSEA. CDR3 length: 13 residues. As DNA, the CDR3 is TGCAGCGTTGTGAGACAGGATAATGAAAAACTGTTTTTT. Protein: CSVVRQDNEKLFF.

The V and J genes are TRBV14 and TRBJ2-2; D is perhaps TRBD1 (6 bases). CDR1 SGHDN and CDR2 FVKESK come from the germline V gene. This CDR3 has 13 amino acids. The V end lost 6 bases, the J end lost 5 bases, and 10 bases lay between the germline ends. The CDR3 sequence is CASRVGGTGELFF. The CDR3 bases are TGTGCCAGCAGAGTAGGGGGAACCGGGGAGCTGTTTTTT.

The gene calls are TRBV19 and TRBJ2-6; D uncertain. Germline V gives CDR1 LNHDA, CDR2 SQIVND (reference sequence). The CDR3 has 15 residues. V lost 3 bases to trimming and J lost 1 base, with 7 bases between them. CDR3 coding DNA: TGTGCCAGTAGTATCCTCACATCTGGGGCCAACGTCCTGACTTTC. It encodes CASSILTSGANVLTF.

This CDR3 reads CAWSVARGNQPQHF. The CDR3 DNA reads as TGTGCCTGGAGTGTGGCGCGGGGTAATCAGCCCCAGCATTTT. The chain uses TRBV30 and TRBJ1-5; D is unresolved. CDR1 and CDR2 (germline): GTSNPN, SVGIG (reference sequence). The CDR3 is 14 amino acids. The V end was cut by 0 bases, the J end by 4 bases, with 10 bases between.

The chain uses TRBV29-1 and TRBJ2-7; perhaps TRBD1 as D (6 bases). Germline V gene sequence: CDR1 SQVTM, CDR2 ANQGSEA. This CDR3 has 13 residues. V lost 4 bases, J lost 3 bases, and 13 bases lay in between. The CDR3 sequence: CSVVAGDRYEQYF. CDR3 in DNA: TGCAGCGTTGTCGCAGGGGATCGCTACGAGCAGTACTTC.

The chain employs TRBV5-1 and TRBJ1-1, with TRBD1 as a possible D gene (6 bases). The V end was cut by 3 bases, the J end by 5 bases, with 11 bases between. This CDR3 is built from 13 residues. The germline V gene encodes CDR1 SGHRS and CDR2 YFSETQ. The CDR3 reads CASSSGQWTEAFF. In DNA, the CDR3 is TGCGCCAGCAGCTCGGGACAATGGACTGAAGCTTTCTTT.

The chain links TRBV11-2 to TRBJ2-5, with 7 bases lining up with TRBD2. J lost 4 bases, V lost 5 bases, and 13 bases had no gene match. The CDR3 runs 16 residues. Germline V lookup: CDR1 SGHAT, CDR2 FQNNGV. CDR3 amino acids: CASSPGVAGALETQYF. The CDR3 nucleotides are TGTGCCAGCAGCCCCGGGGTAGCGGGCGCCCTAGAGACCCAGTACTTC.

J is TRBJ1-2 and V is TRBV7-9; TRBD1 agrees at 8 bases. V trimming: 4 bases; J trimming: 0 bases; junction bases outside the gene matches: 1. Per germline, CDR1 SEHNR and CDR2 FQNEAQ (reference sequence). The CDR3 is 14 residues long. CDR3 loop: CASSWGQANYGYTF. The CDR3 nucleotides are TGTGCCAGCAGCTGGGGACAGGCTAACTATGGCTACACCTTC.